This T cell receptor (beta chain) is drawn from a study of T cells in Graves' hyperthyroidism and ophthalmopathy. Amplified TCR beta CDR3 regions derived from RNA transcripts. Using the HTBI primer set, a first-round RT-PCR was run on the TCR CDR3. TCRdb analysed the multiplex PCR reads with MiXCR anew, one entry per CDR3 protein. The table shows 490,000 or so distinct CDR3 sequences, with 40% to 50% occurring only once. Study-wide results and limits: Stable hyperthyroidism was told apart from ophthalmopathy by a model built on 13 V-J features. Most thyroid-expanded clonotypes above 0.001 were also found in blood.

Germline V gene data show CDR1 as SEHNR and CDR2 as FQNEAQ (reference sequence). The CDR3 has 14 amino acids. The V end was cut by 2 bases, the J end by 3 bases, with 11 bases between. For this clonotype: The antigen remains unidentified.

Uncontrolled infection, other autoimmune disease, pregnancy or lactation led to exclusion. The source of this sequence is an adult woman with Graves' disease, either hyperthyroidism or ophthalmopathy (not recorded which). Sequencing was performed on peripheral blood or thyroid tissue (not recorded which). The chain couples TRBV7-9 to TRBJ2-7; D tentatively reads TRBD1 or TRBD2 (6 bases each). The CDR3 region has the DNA TGTGCCAGCAGCTTAATGGGGGGCGGCTACGAGCAGTACTTC. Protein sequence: CASSLMGGGYEQYF.